Included here is one T cell receptor beta chain sequence, with context. The antigen is unknown. Only in-frame clones appear in the TCRdb table, and some are missing; sequencing was by immunoSEQ multiplex PCR. The repertoire consists of about 62,000 clones, with about 92% occurring once and the leading ten covering over 10%. The record originates from a study of OX40 agonist ivuxolimab in advanced cancers. Study-wide context: Hepatocellular carcinoma, melanoma, renal cell or head and neck cancer was diagnosed in the dose-escalation patients. The eligibility criteria allowed prior anti-PD-1, anti-PD-L1 or anti-CTLA-4 therapy, and 40% had some. Study-wide points: Expansion of clones was among the lowest in partial responders at 0.1-3.0 mg/kg. Fewer expanded clones were found on average in CD4+ than in CD8+ T cells.

Germline values: CDR1 SGHDN, CDR2 FVKESK. The CDR3 covers 16 residues. J lost 6 bases, V lost 5 bases, and 9 bases had no gene match. This receptor was taken from an adult with an advanced solid tumor such as melanoma, head and neck, liver or kidney cancer. This chain uses TRBV14 with TRBJ2-2; 10 nucleotides match TRBD2. Sample: CD4+ or CD8+ T cells sorted from blood, taken in a trial of the OX40 agonist ivuxolimab. The DNA for the CDR3 is TGTGCCAGCAGCAGCCGACCGGGACTAGCGCCCGGGGAGCTGTTTTTT. Its translation: CASSSRPGLAPGELFF.